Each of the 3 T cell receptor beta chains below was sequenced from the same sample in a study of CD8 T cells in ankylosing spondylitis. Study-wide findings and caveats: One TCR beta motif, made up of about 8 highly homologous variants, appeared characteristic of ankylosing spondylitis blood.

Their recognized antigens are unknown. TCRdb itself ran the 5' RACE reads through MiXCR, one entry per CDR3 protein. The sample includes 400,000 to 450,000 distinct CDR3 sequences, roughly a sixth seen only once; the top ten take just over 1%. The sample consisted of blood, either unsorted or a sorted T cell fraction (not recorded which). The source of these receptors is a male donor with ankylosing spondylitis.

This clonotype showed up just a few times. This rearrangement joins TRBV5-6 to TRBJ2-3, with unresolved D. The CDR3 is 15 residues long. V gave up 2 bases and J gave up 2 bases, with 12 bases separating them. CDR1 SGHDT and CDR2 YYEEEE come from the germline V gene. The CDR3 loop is CASSLVIADTDTQYF. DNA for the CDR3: TGTGCCAGCAGCTTAGTGATCGCAGACACAGATACGCAGTATTTT.

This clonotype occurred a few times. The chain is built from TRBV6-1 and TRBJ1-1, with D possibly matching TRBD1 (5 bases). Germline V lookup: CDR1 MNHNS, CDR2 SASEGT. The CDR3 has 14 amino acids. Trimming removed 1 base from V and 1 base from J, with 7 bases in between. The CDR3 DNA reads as TGTGCCAGCAGTGAAGTTAGGGGGAACACTGAAGCTTTCTTT. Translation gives CASSEVRGNTEAFF.

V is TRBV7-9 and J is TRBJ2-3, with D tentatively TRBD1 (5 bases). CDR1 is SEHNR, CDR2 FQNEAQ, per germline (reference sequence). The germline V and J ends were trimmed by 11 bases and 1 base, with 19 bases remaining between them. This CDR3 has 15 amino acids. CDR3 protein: CAAEYWGDRTDTQYF. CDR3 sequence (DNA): TGTGCCGCTGAGTACTGGGGCGACCGCACAGATACGCAGTATTTT.